Sequencing of this TCR beta chain was carried out in a study of T-cell memory formation after mild COVID-19. The V end was cut by 3 bases, the J end by 8 bases, with 11 bases between. The CDR3 runs to 13 residues. General observations from the study: Balance between CD4 and CD8 was seen in clones contracting day 15 to 85, and a CD4+ lean was seen in later expanders. Researchers found some responding clones in pre-infection memory, a sign that cross-reactive memory joined.

TCRdb redid the calling of the 5' RACE reads with MiXCR, one entry per CDR3 protein. The sample comprises about 430,000 distinct CDR3 sequences, about a sixth of which are singletons, and 20% to 25% rests with the top ten. Concerning this clonotype: Antigen unknown.

This clonotype was sampled from a young man who had mild COVID-19 (a few samples of this study predate the infection). Cell type and time point are not known. The sequenced sample consisted of PBMCs or a T cell subset sorted from them (not recorded which). J is TRBJ1-5 and V is TRBV12-3 or TRBV12-4; D might be TRBD1 (5 bases). In DNA, the CDR3 is TGTGCCAGCAGTTTGACGGCGGGGGAGCCCCAGCATTTT. Translating it yields CASSLTAGEPQHF.